The TCR beta chain described here comes from a study of T cell responses to AZD1222 COVID-19 vaccine. Repertoires were generated with immunoSEQ multiplex PCR, while TCRdb's copy carries only in-frame clones and drops some. The sample has fewer than 85,000 clones, 88% seen once; the top ten hold 4.8%. Sample: peripheral blood, taken 28 days after the second dose of the MenACWY control vaccine. The TCR was taken from an adult who received the MenACWY meningococcal vaccine as a control.

CDR3 in amino acids: CASSWSYNEQFF. In nucleotides, the CDR3 is TGTGCCAGCTCCTGGTCCTACAATGAGCAGTTCTTC. The chain links TRBV7-8 to TRBJ2-1; D is unresolved. The CDR3 has 12 amino acids. V gave up 8 bases and J gave up 1 base, with 6 bases separating them. Germline V gene sequence: CDR1 SGHVS, CDR2 FQNEAQ.